The following is a T cell receptor beta chain sequence with its context. This record belongs to a study of T cell responses to AZD1222 COVID-19 vaccine. Using immunoSEQ multiplex PCR, the repertoire was profiled, and TCRdb retains in-frame clones only, with some absent. The repertoire holds under 95,000 clones, 80% to 90% seen once, with less than 20% in the top ten. The sequence came from an adult in good health. The sample was peripheral blood, taken on day 0 of AZD1222 vaccination.

CDR3: CASSSYGRWGQPAYEQYF. The CDR3, as DNA: TGTGCCAGCAGTTCCTATGGTAGGTGGGGCCAGCCCGCCTACGAGCAGTACTTC. The V call is TRBV28, the J call TRBJ2-7; D possibly corresponds to TRBD1 (5 bases). Germline CDR1 and CDR2: MDHEN and SYDVKM. The CDR3 has 18 amino acids. The V end was cut by 4 bases, the J end by 2 bases, with 24 bases between.